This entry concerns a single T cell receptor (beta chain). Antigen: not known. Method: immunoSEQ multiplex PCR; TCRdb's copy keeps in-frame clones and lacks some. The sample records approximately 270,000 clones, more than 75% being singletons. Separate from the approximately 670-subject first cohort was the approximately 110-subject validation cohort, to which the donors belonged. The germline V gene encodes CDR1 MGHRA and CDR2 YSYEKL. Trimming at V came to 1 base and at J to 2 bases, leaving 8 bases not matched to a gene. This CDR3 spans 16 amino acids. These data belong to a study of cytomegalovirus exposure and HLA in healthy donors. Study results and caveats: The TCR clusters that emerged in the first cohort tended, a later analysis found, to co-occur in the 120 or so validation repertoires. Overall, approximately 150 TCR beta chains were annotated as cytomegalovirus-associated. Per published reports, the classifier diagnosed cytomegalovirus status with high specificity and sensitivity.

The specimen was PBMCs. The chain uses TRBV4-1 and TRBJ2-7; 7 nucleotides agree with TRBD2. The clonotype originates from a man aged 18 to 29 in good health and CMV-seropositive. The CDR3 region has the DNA TGCGCCAGCAGCCAAGTGGGAGGGCGGAGCCCCTACGAGCAGTACTTC. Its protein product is CASSQVGGRSPYEQYF.